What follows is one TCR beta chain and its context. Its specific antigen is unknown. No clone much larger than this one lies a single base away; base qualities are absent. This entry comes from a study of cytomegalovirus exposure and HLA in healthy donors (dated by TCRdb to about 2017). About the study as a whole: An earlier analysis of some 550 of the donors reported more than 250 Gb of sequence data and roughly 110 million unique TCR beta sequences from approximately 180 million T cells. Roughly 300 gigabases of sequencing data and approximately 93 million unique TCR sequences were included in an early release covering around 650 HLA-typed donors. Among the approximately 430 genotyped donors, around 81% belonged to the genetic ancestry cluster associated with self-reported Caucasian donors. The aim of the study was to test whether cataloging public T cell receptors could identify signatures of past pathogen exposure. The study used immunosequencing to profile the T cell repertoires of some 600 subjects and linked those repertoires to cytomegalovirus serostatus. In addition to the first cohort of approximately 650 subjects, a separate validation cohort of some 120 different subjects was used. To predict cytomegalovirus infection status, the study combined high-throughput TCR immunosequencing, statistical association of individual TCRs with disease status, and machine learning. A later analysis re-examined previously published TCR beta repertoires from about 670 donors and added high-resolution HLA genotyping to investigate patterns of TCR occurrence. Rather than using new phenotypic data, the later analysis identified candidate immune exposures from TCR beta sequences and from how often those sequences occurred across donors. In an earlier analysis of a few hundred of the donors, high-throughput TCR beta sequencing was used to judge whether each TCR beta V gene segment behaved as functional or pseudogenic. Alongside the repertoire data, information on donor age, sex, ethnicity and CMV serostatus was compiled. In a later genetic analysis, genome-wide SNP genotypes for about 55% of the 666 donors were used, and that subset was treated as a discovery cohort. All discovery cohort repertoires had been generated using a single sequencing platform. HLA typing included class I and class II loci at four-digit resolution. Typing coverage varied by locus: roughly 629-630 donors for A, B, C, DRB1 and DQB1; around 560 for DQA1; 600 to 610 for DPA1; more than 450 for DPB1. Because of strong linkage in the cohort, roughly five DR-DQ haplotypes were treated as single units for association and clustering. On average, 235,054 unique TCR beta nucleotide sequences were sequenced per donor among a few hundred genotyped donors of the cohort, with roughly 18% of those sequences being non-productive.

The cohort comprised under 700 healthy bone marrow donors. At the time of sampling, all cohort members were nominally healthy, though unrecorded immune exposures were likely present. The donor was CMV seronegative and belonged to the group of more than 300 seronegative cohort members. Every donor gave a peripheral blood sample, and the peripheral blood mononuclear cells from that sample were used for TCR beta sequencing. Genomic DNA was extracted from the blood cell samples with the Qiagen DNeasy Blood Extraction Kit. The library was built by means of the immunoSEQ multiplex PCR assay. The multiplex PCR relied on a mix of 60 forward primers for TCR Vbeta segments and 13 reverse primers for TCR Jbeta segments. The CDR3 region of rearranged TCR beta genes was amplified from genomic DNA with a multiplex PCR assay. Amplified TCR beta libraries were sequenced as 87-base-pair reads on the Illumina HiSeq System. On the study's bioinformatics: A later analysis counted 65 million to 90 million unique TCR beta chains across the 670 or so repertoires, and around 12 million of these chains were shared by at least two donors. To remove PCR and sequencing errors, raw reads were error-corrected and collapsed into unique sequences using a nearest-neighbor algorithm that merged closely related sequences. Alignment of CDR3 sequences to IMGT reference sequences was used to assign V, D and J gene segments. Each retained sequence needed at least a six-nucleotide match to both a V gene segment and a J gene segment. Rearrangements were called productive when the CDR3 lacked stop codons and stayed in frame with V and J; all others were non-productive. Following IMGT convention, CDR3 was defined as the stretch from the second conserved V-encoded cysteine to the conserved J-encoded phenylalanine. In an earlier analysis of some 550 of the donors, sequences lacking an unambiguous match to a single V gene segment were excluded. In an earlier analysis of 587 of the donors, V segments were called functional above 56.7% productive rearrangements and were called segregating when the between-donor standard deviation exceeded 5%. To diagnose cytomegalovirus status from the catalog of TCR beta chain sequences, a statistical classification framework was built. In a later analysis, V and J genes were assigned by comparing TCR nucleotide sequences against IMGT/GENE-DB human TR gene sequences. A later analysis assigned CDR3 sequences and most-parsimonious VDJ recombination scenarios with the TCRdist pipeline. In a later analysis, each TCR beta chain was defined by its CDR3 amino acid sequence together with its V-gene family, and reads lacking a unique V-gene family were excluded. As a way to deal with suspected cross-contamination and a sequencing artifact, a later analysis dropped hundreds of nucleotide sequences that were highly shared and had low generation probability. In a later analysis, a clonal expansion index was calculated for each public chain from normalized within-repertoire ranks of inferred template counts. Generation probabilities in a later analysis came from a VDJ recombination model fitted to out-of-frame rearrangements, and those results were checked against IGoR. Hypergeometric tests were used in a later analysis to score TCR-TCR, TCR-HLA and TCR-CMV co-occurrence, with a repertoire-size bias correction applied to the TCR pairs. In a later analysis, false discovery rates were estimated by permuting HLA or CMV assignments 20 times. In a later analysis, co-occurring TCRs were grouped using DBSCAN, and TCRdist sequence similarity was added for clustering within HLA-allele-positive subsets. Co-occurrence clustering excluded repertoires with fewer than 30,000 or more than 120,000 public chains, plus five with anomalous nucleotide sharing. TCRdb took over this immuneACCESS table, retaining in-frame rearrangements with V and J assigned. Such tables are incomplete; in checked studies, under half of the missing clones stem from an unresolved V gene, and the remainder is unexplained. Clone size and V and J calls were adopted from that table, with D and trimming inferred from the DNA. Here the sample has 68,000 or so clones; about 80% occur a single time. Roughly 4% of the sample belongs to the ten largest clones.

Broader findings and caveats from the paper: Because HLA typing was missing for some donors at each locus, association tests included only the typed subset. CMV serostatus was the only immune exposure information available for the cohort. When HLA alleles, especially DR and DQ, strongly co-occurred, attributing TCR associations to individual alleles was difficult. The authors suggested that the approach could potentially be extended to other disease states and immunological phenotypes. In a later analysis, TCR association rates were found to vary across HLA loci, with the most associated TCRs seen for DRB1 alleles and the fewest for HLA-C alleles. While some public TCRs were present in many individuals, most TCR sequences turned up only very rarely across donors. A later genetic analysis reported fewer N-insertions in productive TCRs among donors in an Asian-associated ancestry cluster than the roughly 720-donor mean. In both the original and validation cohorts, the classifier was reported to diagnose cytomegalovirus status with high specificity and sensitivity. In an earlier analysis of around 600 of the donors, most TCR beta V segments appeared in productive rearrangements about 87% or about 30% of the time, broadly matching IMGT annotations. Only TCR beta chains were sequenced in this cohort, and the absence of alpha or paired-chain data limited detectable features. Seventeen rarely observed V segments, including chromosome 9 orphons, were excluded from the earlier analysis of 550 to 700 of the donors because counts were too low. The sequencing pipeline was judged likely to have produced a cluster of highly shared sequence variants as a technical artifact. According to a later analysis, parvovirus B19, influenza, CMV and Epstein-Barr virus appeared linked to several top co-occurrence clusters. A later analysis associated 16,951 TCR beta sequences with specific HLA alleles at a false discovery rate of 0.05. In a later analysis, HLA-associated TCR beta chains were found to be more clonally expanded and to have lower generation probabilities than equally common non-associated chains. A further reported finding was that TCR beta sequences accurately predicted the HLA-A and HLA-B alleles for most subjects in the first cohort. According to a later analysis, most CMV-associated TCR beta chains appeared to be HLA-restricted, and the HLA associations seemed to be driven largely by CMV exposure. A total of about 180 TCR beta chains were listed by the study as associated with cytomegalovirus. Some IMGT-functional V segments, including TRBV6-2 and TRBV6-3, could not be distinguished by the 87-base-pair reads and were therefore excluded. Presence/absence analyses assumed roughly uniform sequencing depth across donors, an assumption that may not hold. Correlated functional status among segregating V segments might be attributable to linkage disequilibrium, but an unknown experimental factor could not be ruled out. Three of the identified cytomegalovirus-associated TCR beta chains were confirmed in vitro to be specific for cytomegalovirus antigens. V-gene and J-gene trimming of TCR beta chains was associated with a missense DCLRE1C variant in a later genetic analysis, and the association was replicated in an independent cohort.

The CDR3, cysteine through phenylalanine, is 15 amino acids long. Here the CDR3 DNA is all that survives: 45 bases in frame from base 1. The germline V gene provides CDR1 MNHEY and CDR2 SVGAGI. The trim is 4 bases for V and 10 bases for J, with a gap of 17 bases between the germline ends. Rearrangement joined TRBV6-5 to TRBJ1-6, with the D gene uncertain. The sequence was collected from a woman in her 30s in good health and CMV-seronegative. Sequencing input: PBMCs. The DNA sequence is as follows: TGTGCCAGCAGTTCCCTGGGAGGGAGTAACTCACCCCTCCACTTT. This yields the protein CASSSLGGSNSPLHF.